The TCR beta chain under discussion was sequenced for a study of molecular identifiers for immune sequencing clone quantification. This clonotype came up many times. Antigen unknown. Findings and limits, study-wide: Same-barcode identical TCR molecules could make highly expanded clones look smaller than they are.

Previously described methods with listed TCR primers produced the bulk TCR libraries. TCRdb recomputed calls from the PCR reads with MiXCR, one row per CDR3 protein. The table lists approximately 590,000 distinct CDR3 sequences, about 25% of them singletons. The sample comprised naive CD8+ T cells from blood, with Jurkat cell RNA spiked in. Subset meaning: FACS-sorted CD8+CD4-CCR7+CD45RA+ naive T cells. This TCR derives from a human donor in good health. Some libraries in this study had Jurkat cell RNA spiked in.

The CDR3 loop reads CASSLASQGNEQFF. CDR3 coding DNA: TGTGCCAGCAGCTTAGCCTCGCAGGGCAATGAGCAGTTCTTC. The rearrangement uses TRBV11-2 and TRBJ2-1; TRBD1 might be the D (5 bases). CDR3 length: 14 residues. Germline V lookup: CDR1 SGHAT, CDR2 FQNNGV. V lost 1 base to trimming and J lost 6 bases, with 10 bases between them.